One and the same sample provided the 28 T cell receptor beta chains below, sequenced in a study of blood T cell repertoires in COVID-19. Sequencing used immunoSEQ multiplex PCR; TCRdb keeps in-frame clones, though not all of them. The repertoire holds almost 250,000 clones, with roughly nine tenths as singletons. The sample was peripheral blood. Every receptor here comes from an older woman who had recovered from COVID-19.

This clone was detected ten times or more. V is TRBV19 and J is TRBJ1-2, with 9 bases identical to TRBD1. V was clipped by 5 bases and J by 2 bases; unmatched bases: 6. Germline V gives CDR1 LNHDA, CDR2 SQIVND (reference sequence). CDR3 length equals 15 residues. CDR3 DNA sequence: TGTGCCAGTAGTCCGCGGGACAGGGTAAACTATGGCTACACCTTC. It specifies CASSPRDRVNYGYTF.

This clone occurred once. The chain joins TRBV7-9 to TRBJ1-2; D gene unclear. From germline, CDR1 is SEHNR and CDR2 FQNEAQ (reference sequence). This CDR3 comprises 13 residues. V was cut by 1 base and J by 5 bases, with 8 bases left in between. The CDR3: CASSLGLDYGYTF. The CDR3 DNA follows: TGTGCCAGCAGCTTAGGATTAGATTATGGCTACACCTTC.

The chain has TRBV9 and TRBJ2-5; D call uncertain. V lost 0 bases and J 0 bases, leaving 6 bases between the germline ends. Germline V gene sequence: CDR1 SGDLS, CDR2 YYNGEE. There are 14 residues in the CDR3. CDR3 protein: CASSVDGYQETQYF. The DNA of the CDR3 is TGTGCCAGCAGCGTAGACGGGTACCAAGAGACCCAGTACTTC.

The genes are TRBV6-6 and TRBJ1-2; D may be TRBD1 (5 bases). V lost 0 bases, J lost 3 bases, and 8 bases lay in between. This CDR3 has 14 amino acids. Germline CDR1 MNHNY, CDR2 SVGAGI (reference sequence). In DNA, the CDR3 is TGTGCCAGCAGTTACTCGGACACCTACTATGGCTACACCTTC. Amino acids: CASSYSDTYYGYTF.

The J gene is TRBJ2-2, the V gene TRBV6-5; D ambiguous. Germline CDR1 reads MNHEY; CDR2 reads SVGAGI. The CDR3 has 13 residues. Trimming left V 4 bases short and J 8 bases short, with 11 bases between. CDR3 loop: CASSLSRRGELFF. DNA of the CDR3: TGTGCCAGCAGTTTGAGCAGGCGAGGGGAGCTGTTTTTT.

The V gene is TRBV20-1, the J gene TRBJ1-2, with 7 bases aligning to TRBD1. Losses at the gene ends were 6 bases for V and 8 bases for J; bases not matched to a gene: 3. Germline V gene sequence: CDR1 DFQATT, CDR2 SNEGSKA (reference sequence). This CDR3 spans 10 amino acids. CDR3 DNA: TGCAGTGCAGACAGGGACGGCTACACCTTC. Amino acids: CSADRDGYTF.

V usage is TRBV7-9 and J usage is TRBJ2-7; 7 bases are a match to TRBD2. The CDR3 extends over 13 amino acids. V gave up 5 bases and J gave up 4 bases; unmatched junction bases: 5. Germline V gene lookup returns CDR1 SEHNR and CDR2 FQNEAQ (reference sequence). CDR3 region: CASSPQGGYEQYF. The CDR3 nucleotides read TGTGCCAGCAGCCCCCAGGGAGGGTACGAGCAGTACTTC. Drawing the rest from reference TRBV7-9 and TRBJ2-7, the complete variable domain is DTGVSQNPRHKITKRGQNVTFRCDPISEHNRLYWYRQTLGQGPEFLTYFQNEAQLEKSRLLSDRFSAERPKGSFSTLEIQRTEQGDSAMYLCASSPQGGYEQYFGPGTRLTVT.

The V and J genes are TRBV6-5 and TRBJ2-7; 10 bases align to TRBD1. Germline V lookup: CDR1 MNHEY, CDR2 SVGAGI. The CDR3 is made up of 15 amino acids. V trimming: 2 bases; J trimming: 7 bases; junction bases outside the gene matches: 8. The chain's CDR3 is CASSYPGTGAREQYF. CDR3 nucleotide sequence: TGTGCCAGCAGTTACCCCGGGACAGGGGCGAGAGAGCAGTACTTC.

The V gene is TRBV3-1 (or the pseudogene TRBV3-2), the J gene TRBJ1-5, with TRBD1 matching over 7 bases. Losses at the gene ends were 6 bases for V and 5 bases for J; bases not matched to a gene: 7. Germline lookup yields CDR1 LGHDT and CDR2 YNNKEL (reference sequence). This CDR3 has 14 residues. In DNA form, the CDR3 reads TGTGCCAGCAGTCGGACAGGAAGGTATCAGCCCCAGCATTTT. Protein: CASSRTGRYQPQHF.

CDR3 loop: CASSREFGGSEQYF. CDR3 nucleotide sequence: TGTGCCAGCAGCCGGGAATTCGGGGGATCCGAGCAGTACTTC. This chain uses TRBV3-1 (or the pseudogene TRBV3-2) with TRBJ2-7, with D perhaps matching TRBD2 (6 bases). V lost 4 bases and J lost 6, with 16 bases in between. The CDR3 extends over 14 amino acids. The germline V gene has CDR1 LGHDT and CDR2 YNNKEL (reference sequence).

The chain couples TRBV6-4 to TRBJ1-2; 8 bases map to TRBD1. The germline V gene encodes CDR1 MRHNA and CDR2 SNTAGT. This CDR3 has 15 residues. With V trimmed by 6 bases and J by 3 bases, 9 bases remained unmatched. For the CDR3, the DNA is TGTGCCAGCAGAGGCTCGACAGGGGCTGACTATGGCTACACCTTC. Its protein product is CASRGSTGADYGYTF.

The chain carries TRBV19 and TRBJ2-3; a possible D gene is TRBD2 (5 bases). Trimming shortened V by 7 bases and J by 0 bases, and 17 bases separated the two germline ends. This CDR3 has 16 amino acids. The germline CDR1 and CDR2 sequences are LNHDA and SQIVND (reference sequence). The CDR3 coding sequence is TGTGCCAGTACGAACCGCCGGGGTTGGAGCACAGATACGCAGTATTTT. Translated, it gives CASTNRRGWSTDTQYF. Combining the CDR3 with reference TRBV19 and TRBJ2-3 gives the whole variable domain DGGITQSPKYLFRKEGQNVTLSCEQNLNHDAMYWYRQDPGQGLRLIYYSQIVNDFQKGDIAEGYSVSREKKESFPLTVTSAQKNPTAFYLCASTNRRGWSTDTQYFGPGTRLTVL.

The chain has TRBV11-3 and TRBJ2-7; 10 positions match TRBD2. The germline V gene encodes CDR1 SGHNT and CDR2 YENEEA. CDR3 length: 17 residues. Trimming took 4 bases from V and 3 from J; bases not matched to a gene: 12. Here the CDR3 reads CASSSIFGTSEVYEQYF. In nucleotides, the CDR3 is TGTGCCAGCAGCTCCATTTTCGGGACTAGCGAAGTCTACGAGCAGTACTTC.

This clone has only a few counts. The V call is TRBV12-3 or TRBV12-4, the J call TRBJ1-6; no firm D call. The CDR3 consists of 13 residues. With 3 bases removed from V and 11 bases from J, the gap between germline ends came to 11 bases. In DNA form, the CDR3 reads TGTGCCAGCAGTTTTGGAGGGTCAGCACCCCTCCACTTT. This gives the protein CASSFGGSAPLHF.

The V and J genes are TRBV5-5 and TRBJ1-2, with TRBD1 as a possible D gene (5 bases). The CDR3 has 15 residues. Deletions cut 1 base from V and 4 bases from J, with 14 bases between. Germline V lookup: CDR1 SGHKS, CDR2 YYEKEE (reference sequence). CDR3 in amino acids: CASSLRQGERYGYTF. The CDR3 nucleotides read TGTGCCAGCAGCTTGAGACAAGGGGAACGCTATGGCTACACCTTC. The full variable domain, with the rest looked up from reference TRBV5-5 and TRBJ1-2, is DAGVTQSPTHLIKTRGQQVTLRCSPISGHKSVSWYQQVLGQGPQFIFQYYEKEERGRGNFPDRFSARQFPNYSSELNVNALLLGDSALYLCASSLRQGERYGYTFGSGTRLTVV.

This rearrangement joins TRBV19 to TRBJ2-2, with 9 bases aligning to TRBD1. Looked up from germline, CDR1 is LNHDA and CDR2 is SQIVND (reference sequence). CDR3 length equals 15 residues. V shed 7 bases, J shed 5 bases, and the junction held 8 bases outside the gene matches. The CDR3 sequence: CASMRDRVLTGELFF. In nucleotides, the CDR3 is TGTGCCAGTATGAGGGACAGGGTGTTAACCGGGGAGCTGTTTTTT.

The chain joins TRBV2 to TRBJ1-1; D call uncertain. The CDR3 extends over 15 amino acids. The V gene lost 7 bases and the J gene lost 0 bases, with 15 bases spanning the gap. From germline, CDR1 is SNHLY and CDR2 FYNNEI. The CDR3 bases are TGTGCCAGCACTGCGGAGGTGATCATGAACACTGAAGCTTTCTTT. Translated, it gives CASTAEVIMNTEAFF.

This clone was seen a single time. The rearrangement uses TRBV2 and TRBJ1-1; D may be TRBD1 (5 bases). Germline CDR1 reads SNHLY; CDR2 reads FYNNEI. The CDR3 spans 15 residues. V lost 8 bases to trimming and J lost 3 bases, with 19 bases between them. This chain's CDR3 is CASSYHAGSDTEAFF. CDR3 coding DNA: TGTGCCAGCTCATACCACGCAGGGTCGGACACTGAAGCTTTCTTT.

A remark on this clone: Other DNA sequences in the sample encode the same CDR3. This sequence joins TRBV19 and TRBJ2-7; 10 bases map to TRBD1. Looked up from germline, CDR1 is LNHDA and CDR2 is SQIVND (reference sequence). V was clipped by 3 bases and J by 1 base; unmatched bases: 3. The CDR3 covers 15 residues. The CDR3 reads CASSIRTGGSYEQYF. For the CDR3, the DNA is TGTGCCAGTAGTATTAGGACAGGGGGATCCTACGAGCAGTACTTC.

The J gene is TRBJ2-5, the V gene TRBV19, with D hard to call. V was pared by 5 bases and J by 2 bases, with 12 bases between. Germline assignment: CDR1 LNHDA and CDR2 SQIVND (reference sequence). The CDR3 consists of 14 residues. CDR3 nucleotide sequence: TGTGCCAGTAGTCCCAGTGGCCTTCAAGAGACCCAGTACTTC. This sequence encodes CASSPSGLQETQYF.

V gene TRBV28 combines with J gene TRBJ1-2; perhaps TRBD1 as D (5 bases). V was clipped by 1 base and J by 3 bases, with 9 bases between them. The CDR3 spans 14 residues. Germline V CDR1 and CDR2: MDHEN, SYDVKM. DNA of the CDR3: TGTGCCAGCAGTTTATTACAGGTCCACTATGGCTACACCTTC. This encodes CASSLLQVHYGYTF.

This clone was seen once. This chain links TRBV28 with TRBJ2-5, with 7 nucleotides matching TRBD1. The germline V gene has CDR1 MDHEN and CDR2 SYDVKM. J lost 1 base, V lost 5 bases, and 4 bases had no gene match. This CDR3 is built from 14 residues. This chain's CDR3 is CASSHHRGQETQYF. The CDR3 bases are TGTGCCAGCAGTCACCACAGGGGCCAAGAGACCCAGTACTTC. Drawing the rest from reference TRBV28 and TRBJ2-5, the complete variable domain is DVKVTQSSRYLVKRTGEKVFLECVQDMDHENMFWYRQDPGLGLRLIYFSYDVKMKEKGDIPEGYSVSREKKERFSLILESASTNQTSMYLCASSHHRGQETQYFGPGTRLLVL.

This clone was seen once. The chain couples TRBV6-5 to TRBJ2-7; D unclear. The germline V gene encodes CDR1 MNHEY and CDR2 SVGAGI. The CDR3 is 12 amino acids. The DNA for the CDR3 is TGTGCGCTGTCTAGTACTTCCTACGAGCAGTACTTC. Protein sequence: CALSSTSYEQYF.

The gene calls are TRBV4-2 and TRBJ1-5; tentative D call: TRBD1 (5 bases). Germline V gives CDR1 LGHNA, CDR2 YNFKEQ. Trimming left V 0 bases short and J 1 base short, with 16 bases between. The CDR3 is made up of 18 amino acids. The CDR3 nucleotides are TGTGCCAGCAGCCAAGACGGATTCGGGGGACGGAGCAATCAGCCCCAGCATTTT. This gives the protein CASSQDGFGGRSNQPQHF.

V and J are TRBV25-1 and TRBJ1-4; TRBD1 agrees at 10 bases. CDR3 length: 15 amino acids. The germline CDR1 and CDR2 sequences are MGHDK and SYGVNS. The V and J ends lost 3 bases and 7 bases, in that order; junction bases with no gene match: 5. CDR3 in amino acids: CASSDPGQGIEKLFF. The DNA for the CDR3 is TGTGCCAGCAGTGACCCGGGACAGGGGATTGAAAAACTGTTTTTT.

The chain employs TRBV19 and TRBJ1-6, with 9 nucleotides matching TRBD1. This CDR3 comprises 13 residues. Trimming cost V 11 bases and J 9 bases; bases outside gene matches: 8. Germline V gives CDR1 LNHDA, CDR2 SQIVND (reference sequence). Written as DNA, the CDR3 is TGTGCCTCCAGGGGGGACAGGGCTTCACCCCTCCACTTT. This sequence encodes CASRGDRASPLHF.

This chain connects TRBV7-9 to TRBJ2-2; no clear D. The CDR3 contains 14 residues. Germline CDR1 reads SEHNR; CDR2 reads FQNEAQ (reference sequence). The V gene lost 3 bases and the J gene lost 1 base, with 6 bases spanning the gap. The CDR3 protein is CASSFVRNTGELFF. The DNA of the CDR3 is TGTGCCAGCAGCTTCGTCAGGAACACCGGGGAGCTGTTTTTT.

The rearrangement uses TRBV4-2 and TRBJ2-7; 9 bases are shared with TRBD2. J lost 1 base, V lost 5 bases, and 6 bases had no gene match. Germline V lookup: CDR1 LGHNA, CDR2 YNFKEQ. The CDR3 is 15 residues long. The CDR3 DNA reads TGTGCCAGCAGCTGGGCGGGGGGGCTGTCCTACGAGCAGTACTTC. Encoded protein: CASSWAGGLSYEQYF.